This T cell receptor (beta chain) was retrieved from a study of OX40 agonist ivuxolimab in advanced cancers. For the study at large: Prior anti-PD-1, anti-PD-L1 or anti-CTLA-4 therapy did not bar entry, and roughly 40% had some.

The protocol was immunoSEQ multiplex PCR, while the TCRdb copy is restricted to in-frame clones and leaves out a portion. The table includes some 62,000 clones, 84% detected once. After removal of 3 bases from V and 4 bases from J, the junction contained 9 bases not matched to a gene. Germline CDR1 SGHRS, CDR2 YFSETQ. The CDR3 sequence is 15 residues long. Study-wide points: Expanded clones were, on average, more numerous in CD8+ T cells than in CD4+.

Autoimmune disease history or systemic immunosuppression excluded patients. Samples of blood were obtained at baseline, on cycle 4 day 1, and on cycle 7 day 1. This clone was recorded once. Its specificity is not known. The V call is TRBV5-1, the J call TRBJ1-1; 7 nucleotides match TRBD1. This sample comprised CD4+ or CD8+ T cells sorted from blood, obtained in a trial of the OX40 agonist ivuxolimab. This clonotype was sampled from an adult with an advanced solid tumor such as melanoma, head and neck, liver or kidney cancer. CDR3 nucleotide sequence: TGCGCCAGCAGCTCTAACCCTCAGGGGGGCACTGAAGCTTTCTTT. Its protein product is CASSSNPQGGTEAFF.